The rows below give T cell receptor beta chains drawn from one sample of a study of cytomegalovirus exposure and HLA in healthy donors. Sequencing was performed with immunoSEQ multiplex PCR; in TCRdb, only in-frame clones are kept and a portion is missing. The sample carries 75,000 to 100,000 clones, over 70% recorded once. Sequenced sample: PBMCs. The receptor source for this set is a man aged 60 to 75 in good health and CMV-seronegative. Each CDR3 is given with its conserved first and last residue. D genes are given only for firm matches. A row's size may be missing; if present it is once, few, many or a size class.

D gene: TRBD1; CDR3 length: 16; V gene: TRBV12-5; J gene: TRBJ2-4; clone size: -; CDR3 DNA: TGTGCTAGTGGTTCGGGGACAGGGTTGGCCAAAAACATTCAGTACTTC; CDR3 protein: CASGSGTGLAKNIQYF
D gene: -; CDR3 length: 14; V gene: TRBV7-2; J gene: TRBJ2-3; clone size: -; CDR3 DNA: TGTGCCAGCAGCCCTGGGCGGGGTAGAGGGACGCAGTATTTT; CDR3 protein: CASSPGRGRGTQYF
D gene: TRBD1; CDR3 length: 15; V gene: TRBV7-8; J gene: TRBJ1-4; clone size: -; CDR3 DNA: TGTGCCAGCAGCTTGGGACGAGACAGGGAGGAAAAACTGTTTTTT; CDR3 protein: CASSLGRDREEKLFF
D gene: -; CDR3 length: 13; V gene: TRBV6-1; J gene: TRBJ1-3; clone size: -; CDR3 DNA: TGTGCCAGCAGTCCAGAATCTGGAAACACCATATATTTT; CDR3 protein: CASSPESGNTIYF
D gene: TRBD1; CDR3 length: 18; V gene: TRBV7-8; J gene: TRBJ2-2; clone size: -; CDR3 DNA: TGTGCCAGCAGCTCAGGGGGCTGGGTCAACTCGAACACCGGGGAGCTGTTTTTT; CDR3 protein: CASSSGGWVNSNTGELFF
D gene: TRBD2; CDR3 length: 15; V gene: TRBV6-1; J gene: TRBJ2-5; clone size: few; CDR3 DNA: TGTGCCAGCACCCTGTCGGGGGGGCGGCGGGAGACCCAGTACTTC; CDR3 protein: CASTLSGGRRETQYF
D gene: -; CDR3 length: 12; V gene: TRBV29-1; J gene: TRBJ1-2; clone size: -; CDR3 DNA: TGCAGCGGGGAGGGAATCGAGTATGGCTACACCTTC; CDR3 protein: CSGEGIEYGYTF
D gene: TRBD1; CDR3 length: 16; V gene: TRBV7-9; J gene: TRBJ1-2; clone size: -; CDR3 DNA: TGTGCCAGCAGCTCCGATCTACCGGGACAGGGCTATGGCTACACCTTC; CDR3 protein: CASSSDLPGQGYGYTF
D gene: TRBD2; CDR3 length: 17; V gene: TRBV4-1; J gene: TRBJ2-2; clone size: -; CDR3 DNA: TGCGCCAGCAGCCAATCCAAAGCGGGGGGGCTAGGAGGGGAGCTGTTTTTT; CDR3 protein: CASSQSKAGGLGGELFF
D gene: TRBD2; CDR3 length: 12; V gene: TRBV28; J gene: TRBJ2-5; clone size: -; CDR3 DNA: TGTGCCAGCAGTTCCCCCGGGAGGGACCAGTACTTC; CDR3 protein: CASSSPGRDQYF
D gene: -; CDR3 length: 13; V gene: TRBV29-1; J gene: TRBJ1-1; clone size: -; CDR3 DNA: TGCAGCGTTGAACAGGGTATGAACACTGAAGCTTTCTTT; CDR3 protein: CSVEQGMNTEAFF
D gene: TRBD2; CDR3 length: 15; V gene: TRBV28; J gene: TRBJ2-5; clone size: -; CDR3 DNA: TGTGCCAGCAGTTCACTAGCGGGAGGGCAAGAGACCCAGTACTTC; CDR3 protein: CASSSLAGGQETQYF
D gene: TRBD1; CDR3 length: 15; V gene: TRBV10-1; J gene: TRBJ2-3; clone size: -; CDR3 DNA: TGCGCCAGCAGCGACGCCGGGACAGGGTGGGATACGCAGTATTTT; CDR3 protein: CASSDAGTGWDTQYF
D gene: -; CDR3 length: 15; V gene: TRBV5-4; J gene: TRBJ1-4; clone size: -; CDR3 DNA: TGTGCCAGCAGCTTAAGGACGGGAATTAATGAAAAACTGTTTTTT; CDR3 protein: CASSLRTGINEKLFF
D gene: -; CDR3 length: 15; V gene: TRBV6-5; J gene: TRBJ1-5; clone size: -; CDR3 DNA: TGTGCCAGCAGTTACTCGTCCTATAGCAATCAGCCCCAGCATTTT; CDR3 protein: CASSYSSYSNQPQHF
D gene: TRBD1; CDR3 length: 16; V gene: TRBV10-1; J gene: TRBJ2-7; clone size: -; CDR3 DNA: TGCGCCAGCAGTGATTTGGGGACAGGGCCAACCTACGAGCAGTACTTC; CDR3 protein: CASSDLGTGPTYEQYF
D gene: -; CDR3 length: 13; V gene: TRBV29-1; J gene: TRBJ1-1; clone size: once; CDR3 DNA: TGCAGCGTTGATGGAGGGGTGGGCACTGAAGCTTTCTTT; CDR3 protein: CSVDGGVGTEAFF
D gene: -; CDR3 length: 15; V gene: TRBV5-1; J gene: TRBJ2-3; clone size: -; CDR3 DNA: TGCGCCAGCAGCTTGGTGGCGGGGCTCACAGATACGCAGTATTTT; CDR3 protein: CASSLVAGLTDTQYF
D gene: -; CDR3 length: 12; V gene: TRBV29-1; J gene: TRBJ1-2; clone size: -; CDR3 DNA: TGCAGCGTTGTTGTGACAGACTATGGCTACACCTTC; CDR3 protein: CSVVVTDYGYTF
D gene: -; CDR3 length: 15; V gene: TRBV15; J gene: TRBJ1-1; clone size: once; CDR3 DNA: TGTGCCACCAGCAGGGAGGACGGGGAAAACACTGAAGCTTTCTTT; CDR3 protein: CATSREDGENTEAFF
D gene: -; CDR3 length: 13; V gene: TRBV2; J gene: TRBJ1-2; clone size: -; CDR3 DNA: TGTGCCAGCAATCAAGGGCCCCAGCGGGGCTACACCTTC; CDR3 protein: CASNQGPQRGYTF
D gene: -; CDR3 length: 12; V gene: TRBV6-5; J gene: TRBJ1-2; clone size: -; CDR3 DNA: TGTGCCAGCAGGCGGGATCACTATGGCTACACCTTC; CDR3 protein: CASRRDHYGYTF
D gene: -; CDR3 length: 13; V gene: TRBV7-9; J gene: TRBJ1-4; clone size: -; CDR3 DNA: TGTGCCAGCAGCGTAGCGGGGGGTGAAAAACTGTTTTTT; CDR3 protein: CASSVAGGEKLFF
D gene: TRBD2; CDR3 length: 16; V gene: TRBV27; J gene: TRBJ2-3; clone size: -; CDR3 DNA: TGTGCCAGCAGGAACCCTAGCGGGCCTGGCACAGATACGCAGTATTTT; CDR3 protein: CASRNPSGPGTDTQYF
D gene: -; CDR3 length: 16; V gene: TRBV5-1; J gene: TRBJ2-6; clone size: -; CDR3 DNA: TGCGCCAGCAGCTTGGCCGGGTCCTCTGGGGCCAACGTCCTGACTTTC; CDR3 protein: CASSLAGSSGANVLTF
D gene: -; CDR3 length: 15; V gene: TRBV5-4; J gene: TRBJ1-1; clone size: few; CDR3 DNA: TGTGCCAGCAGCTTGGACCAGGGTGGAGACACTGAAGCTTTCTTT; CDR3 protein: CASSLDQGGDTEAFF
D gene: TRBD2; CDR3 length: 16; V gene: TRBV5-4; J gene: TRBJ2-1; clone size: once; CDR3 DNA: TGTGCCAGCAGGCCGACTAGCGGGGAATCCTACAATGAGCAGTTCTTC; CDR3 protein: CASRPTSGESYNEQFF
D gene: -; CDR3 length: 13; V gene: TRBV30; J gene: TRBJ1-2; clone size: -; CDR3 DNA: TGTGCCTGGAGTGTCTGGCAGGGGACCGGCTACACCTTC; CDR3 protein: CAWSVWQGTGYTF
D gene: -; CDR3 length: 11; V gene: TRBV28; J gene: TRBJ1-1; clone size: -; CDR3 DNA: TGTGCCAGCAGTTTCACAGGGTACGCTTTCTTT; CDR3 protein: CASSFTGYAFF
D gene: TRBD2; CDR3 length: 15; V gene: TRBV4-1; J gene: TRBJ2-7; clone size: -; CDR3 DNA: TGCGCCAGCAGCCGTCCCGGGACTACGCCCTACGAGCAGTACTTC; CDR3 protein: CASSRPGTTPYEQYF